This T cell receptor (beta chain) was documented in a study of cytotoxic CD8 clonotypes in ibrutinib-treated CLL. As concerns this clone: Its target is unknown.

Trimming removed 7 bases from V and 6 bases from J; junction bases left unmatched: 6. Germline CDR1 reads SQVTM; CDR2 reads ANQGSEA. The CDR3 consists of 11 residues. The assay was immunoSEQ multiplex PCR, and TCRdb's table has in-frame clones only and misses some. The sample lists approximately 340,000 clones; 67% were seen once. Notes on the study in general: At progression, clonality fell back toward baseline after rising at ibrutinib response. Public clonotypes, an uncommon group, contracted or remained stable on treatment.

V is TRBV29-1 and J is TRBJ2-7, with 7 bases identical to TRBD2. This specimen was PBMCs, taken after 36 months of ibrutinib treatment. This receptor was identified in a human donor with chronic lymphocytic leukemia. CDR3 bases: TGCAGCGCCCTAGGGACTATCGAGCAGTACTTC. Translating gives CSALGTIEQYF.